This T cell receptor beta chain stems from a study of human T cells and chemical hapten exposure. One entry per CDR3 protein results from TCRdb running MiXCR on the RACE reads. The sample has some 110,000 distinct CDR3 sequences; around 10% are singletons. The CDR3 is 15 residues long. V gave up 1 base and J gave up 4 bases, with 14 bases separating them. Germline CDR1 reads SGDLS; CDR2 reads YYNGEE. Time point denoted: patch test 3, about 24 weeks after DPC sensitization. Treatment noted: therapeutic diphenylcyclopropenone sensitization with weekly scalp DPC. This TCR was recovered from a woman aged 45-59 years with alopecia areata. Some clones in this sample may be carry-over from other donors' samples. The genes are TRBV9 and TRBJ1-1; D may be TRBD1 (5 bases). Source: whole blood, taken in connection with sensitization to the hapten diphenylcyclopropenone (DPC). In DNA form, the CDR3 reads TGTGCCAGCAGCGTACGGGCAGGGCTAGGCACTGAAGCTTTCTTT. Its translation is CASSVRAGLGTEAFF.